Following are 22 T cell receptor beta chains from one sample sequenced in a study of graft-versus-host responses after intestinal transplantation. TCRdb keeps only in-frame clones here, not all; method: immunoSEQ multiplex PCR. The sample lists tens of thousands of clones, about 88% occurring once. These receptors have no known antigen. The sample here was unstimulated CD4+ T cells sorted from spleen or lymph node cells, taken before transplant. The receptors derive from a human donor who was the organ donor for an intestinal transplant.

The genes are TRBV5-1 and TRBJ1-4; D is undetermined. With 8 bases removed from V and 0 bases from J, the gap between germline ends came to 11 bases. Per the germline V gene, CDR1 is SGHRS and CDR2 is YFSETQ. CDR3 length: 14 amino acids. CDR3 sequence (DNA): TGCGCCAGTCAGACGGACTCAACTAATGAAAAACTGTTTTTT. It translates to CASQTDSTNEKLFF.

The rearrangement links TRBV30 to TRBJ2-7, with TRBD1 identical over 11 bases. In germline, CDR1 is GTSNPN, CDR2 SVGIG (reference sequence). The CDR3 runs to 14 residues. V lost 4 bases and J lost 4; bases outside the gene matches: 6. CDR3 amino acids: CAWTPGQGAYEQYF. CDR3 bases: TGTGCCTGGACCCCCGGACAGGGGGCATACGAGCAGTACTTC.

The chain uses TRBV6-5 and TRBJ2-5, with 11 bases that match TRBD2. Trimming cost V 5 bases and J 2 bases; bases outside gene matches: 4. CDR3 length: 15 amino acids. Germline V gene data show CDR1 as MNHEY and CDR2 as SVGAGI. CDR3 nucleotide sequence: TGTGCCAGCAGTCATAGCGGGAGGGATCAAGAGACCCAGTACTTC. Its translation: CASSHSGRDQETQYF.

In regard to this clone: Within the sample, other DNA sequences also encode this same CDR3. For the CDR3, the DNA is TGTGCCAGCAGTGCAAACAATGAGCAGTTCTTC. Its protein product is CASSANNEQFF. The gene calls are TRBV6-1 and TRBJ2-1, with D unclear. In germline, CDR1 is MNHNS, CDR2 SASEGT. This CDR3 comprises 11 residues. Between the trimmed V and J ends, which lost 4 bases and 5 bases, there was a span of 3 bases.

The chain has TRBV27 and TRBJ1-2, with D maybe TRBD1 (6 bases). From germline, CDR1 is MNHEY and CDR2 SMNVEV (reference sequence). The ends were cut back, 2 bases at V and 7 bases at J, with 11 bases in the middle. The CDR3 contains 13 residues. CDR3 sequence reads: CASSLNRVGGYTF. CDR3 bases: TGTGCCAGCAGTTTAAACAGGGTCGGTGGCTACACCTTC.

J is TRBJ1-3 and V is TRBV5-1; D gene uncertain. Trimming cost V 0 bases and J 0 bases, with 4 bases left between them. CDR1 and CDR2 from the germline V gene are SGHRS and YFSETQ. The CDR3 runs to 14 residues. The DNA of the CDR3 is TGCGCCAGCAGCTTGGGGAGCTCTGGAAACACCATATATTTT. This sequence encodes CASSLGSSGNTIYF.

The table lists this clone with a few counts. This sequence joins TRBV2 and TRBJ2-2; D possibly corresponds to TRBD1 (6 bases). V gave up 6 bases and J gave up 6 bases, with 14 bases separating them. From germline, CDR1 is SNHLY and CDR2 FYNNEI. The CDR3 is 14 amino acids. The CDR3: CASSEQGFAGELFF. The CDR3 DNA sequence: TGTGCCAGCAGCGAACAGGGTTTCGCCGGGGAGCTGTTTTTT.

This clone showed up just once. The chain combines TRBV2 with TRBJ1-1; 11 bases are a match to TRBD1. From germline, CDR1 is SNHLY and CDR2 FYNNEI. The trim removed 1 base at V and 10 bases at J, leaving 14 bases unmatched. This CDR3 is 17 amino acids long. CDR3 in amino acids: CASSEVLVGQGGSGAFF. The CDR3 coding sequence is TGTGCCAGCAGTGAAGTTCTAGTGGGACAGGGGGGTTCGGGAGCTTTCTTT.

This clone has more than one count but fewer than ten. CDR3 DNA sequence: TGCAGCGTTGGCGGGGGCAACACTGAAGCTTTCTTT. It yields the protein CSVGGGNTEAFF. V usage is TRBV29-1 and J usage is TRBJ1-1, with a possible D match to TRBD1 (6 bases). Germline V gene sequence: CDR1 SQVTM, CDR2 ANQGSEA. The CDR3 length is 12 residues. V was shortened by 4 bases and J by 2 bases, with 8 bases between the two germline ends.

This rearrangement joins TRBV6-1 to TRBJ2-5; TRBD2 matches at 9 bases. Germline loops: CDR1 MNHNS, CDR2 SASEGT. CDR3 length equals 14 residues. The ends lost 6 bases at V and 5 bases at J; junction bases unmatched: 7. The CDR3 sequence: CASRDSSGAETQYF. The CDR3 bases are TGTGCCAGCAGGGATTCTAGCGGGGCCGAGACCCAGTACTTC.

The chain couples TRBV5-1 to TRBJ2-3; 11 bases map to TRBD2. The J segment lost 6 bases and the V segment lost 1 base, leaving 10 bases of the junction unmatched. CDR3 size: 17 residues. Germline-derived CDR1 and CDR2 are SGHRS and YFSETQ. The CDR3 sequence is CASSLYSLAGGRDTQYF. CDR3 in DNA: TGCGCCAGCAGCTTGTATTCGTTAGCGGGAGGGCGTGATACGCAGTATTTT.

This clone has a single count. The chain joins TRBV28 to TRBJ2-5; the match to TRBD2 covers 13 bases. Germline V gene sequence: CDR1 MDHEN, CDR2 SYDVKM. CDR3 length equals 19 residues. J was trimmed by 4 bases and V by 7 bases; bases with no gene match: 18. DNA of the CDR3: TGTGCCAGCACCGAAAGTCCATGGACTAGCGGGAGTTTGGGAGAGACCCAGTACTTC. Encoded protein: CASTESPWTSGSLGETQYF. Drawing the rest from reference TRBV28 and TRBJ2-5, the complete variable domain is DVKVTQSSRYLVKRTGEKVFLECVQDMDHENMFWYRQDPGLGLRLIYFSYDVKMKEKGDIPEGYSVSREKKERFSLILESASTNQTSMYLCASTESPWTSGSLGETQYFGPGTRLLVL.

The gene calls are TRBV6-1 and TRBJ1-6, with D unresolved. The V end lost 7 bases, the J end lost 8 bases, and 9 bases lay between the germline ends. This CDR3 comprises 12 residues. Per the germline V gene, CDR1 is MNHNS and CDR2 is SASEGT. In DNA form, the CDR3 reads TGTGCCAGCATGGGCGCGTATTCACCCCTCCACTTT. It codes for CASMGAYSPLHF.

This clone was recorded only once. The chain links TRBV7-9 to TRBJ1-2; D remains unclear. CDR3 length equals 14 residues. Germline values: CDR1 SEHNR, CDR2 FQNEAQ (reference sequence). V shed 4 bases and J shed 4 bases, with 13 bases lying between them. The CDR3 is CASSSFLPPYGYTF. The CDR3 DNA is TGTGCCAGCAGCTCTTTTCTCCCTCCCTATGGCTACACCTTC.

The chain joins TRBV2 to TRBJ1-4; D gene unclear. This CDR3 is 16 amino acids long. The V and J ends lost 6 bases and 1 base respectively, with 15 bases between them. Germline CDR1 SNHLY, CDR2 FYNNEI. The CDR3 reads CASRDHAGLTNEKLFF. CDR3 nucleotide sequence: TGTGCCAGCAGGGATCATGCAGGTCTAACTAATGAAAAACTGTTTTTT.

The chain combines TRBV5-5 with TRBJ1-2; a possible D gene is TRBD1 (5 bases). The CDR3 is 15 residues long. Trimming took off 7 bases at V and 2 bases at J, with 18 bases between the two ends. From germline, CDR1 is SGHKS and CDR2 YYEKEE (reference sequence). The DNA of the CDR3 is TGTGCCAGCGGATTGATTAAGACAGCCAACTATGGCTACACCTTC. The encoded protein is CASGLIKTANYGYTF.

This clone came up a few times. The J gene is TRBJ1-2, the V gene TRBV4-1; tentative D call: TRBD1 (6 bases). Germline V gives CDR1 MGHRA, CDR2 YSYEKL. Between the trimmed V and J ends, which lost 5 bases and 3 bases, there was a span of 16 bases. CDR3 size: 15 residues. The DNA for the CDR3 is TGCGCCAGCAGCTTCTCTCGGACAGACTACTATGGCTACACCTTC. Amino acid sequence: CASSFSRTDYYGYTF.

V is TRBV29-1 and J is TRBJ2-2, with a weak D call TRBD2 (5 bases). CDR1 is SQVTM and CDR2 is ANQGSEA in the germline V gene. This CDR3 is 13 amino acids long. Trimming stripped 5 bases from V and 1 base from J, with 8 bases between. The CDR3 sequence is CSVLGENTGELFF. CDR3 DNA sequence: TGCAGCGTTCTGGGAGAGAACACCGGGGAGCTGTTTTTT.

The chain employs TRBV7-8 and TRBJ1-6; TRBD1 aligns across 7 bases. Trimming cost V 5 bases and J 6 bases; bases outside gene matches: 7. In germline, CDR1 is SGHVS, CDR2 FQNEAQ. This CDR3 has 15 amino acids. As DNA, the CDR3 is TGTGCCAGCAGCGCCAACAGGGGCATTAATTCACCCCTCCACTTT. Translation gives CASSANRGINSPLHF. Full variable domain (remainder filled in from reference TRBV7-8 and TRBJ1-6): GAGVSQSPRYKVAKRGQDVALRCDPISGHVSLFWYQQALGQGPEFLTYFQNEAQLDKSGLPSDRFFAERPEGSVSTLKIQRTQQEDSAVYLCASSANRGINSPLHFGNGTRLTVT.

V usage is TRBV5-1 and J usage is TRBJ1-1; TRBD1 might be the D (5 bases). Trimming took 5 bases from V and 0 from J, leaving 17 bases between them. CDR1 SGHRS and CDR2 YFSETQ come from the germline V gene. The length of the CDR3 is 16 residues. This CDR3 reads CASRWGGGAMNTEAFF. Here the CDR3 DNA reads TGCGCCAGCAGGTGGGGGGGAGGGGCCATGAACACTGAAGCTTTCTTT. The whole variable domain, filled in from reference TRBV5-1 and TRBJ1-1, reads KAGVTQTPRYLIKTRGQQVTLSCSPISGHRSVSWYQQTPGQGLQFLFEYFSETQRNKGNFPGRFSGRQFSNSRSEMNVSTLELGDSALYLCASRWGGGAMNTEAFFGQGTRLTVV.

The rearrangement uses TRBV7-9 and TRBJ1-1, with a tentative D call TRBD1 (6 bases). The CDR3 consists of 13 residues. The germline gives CDR1 SEHNR, CDR2 FQNEAQ (reference sequence). V was shortened by 2 bases and J by 7 bases, with 11 bases between the two germline ends. DNA for the CDR3: TGTGCCAGCAGCTTACAAGCAGGGGTTGAAGCTTTCTTT. Protein sequence: CASSLQAGVEAFF.

The J gene is TRBJ1-4, the V gene TRBV20-1, with D hard to call. There are 11 residues in the CDR3. Per germline, CDR1 DFQATT and CDR2 SNEGSKA (reference sequence). V lost 3 bases to trimming and J lost 6 bases, with 5 bases between them. In DNA form, the CDR3 reads TGCAGTGCTAGTCTTTATGAAAAACTGTTTTTT. Translating gives CSASLYEKLFF.